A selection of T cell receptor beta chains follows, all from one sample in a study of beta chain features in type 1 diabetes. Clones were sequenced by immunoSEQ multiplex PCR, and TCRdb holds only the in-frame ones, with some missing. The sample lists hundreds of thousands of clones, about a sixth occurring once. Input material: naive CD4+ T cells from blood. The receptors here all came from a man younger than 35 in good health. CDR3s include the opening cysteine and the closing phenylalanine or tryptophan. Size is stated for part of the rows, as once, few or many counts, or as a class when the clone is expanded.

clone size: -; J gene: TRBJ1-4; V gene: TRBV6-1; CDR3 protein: CASTLQAATNEKLFF
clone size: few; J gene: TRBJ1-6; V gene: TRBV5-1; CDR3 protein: CASSLGQTNYNSPLHF
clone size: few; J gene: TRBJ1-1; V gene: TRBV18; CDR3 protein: CASSGQSNTEAFF
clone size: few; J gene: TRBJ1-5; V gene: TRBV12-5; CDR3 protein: CASAKDSEHQHF
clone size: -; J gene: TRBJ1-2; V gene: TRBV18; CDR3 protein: CASSPPNRGYTF
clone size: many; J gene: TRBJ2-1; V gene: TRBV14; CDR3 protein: CASSPGGGDEQFF
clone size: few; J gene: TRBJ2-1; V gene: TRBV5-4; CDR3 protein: CATSGAGEQFF
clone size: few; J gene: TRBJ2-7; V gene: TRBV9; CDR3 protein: CASSVGSLAESYEQYF
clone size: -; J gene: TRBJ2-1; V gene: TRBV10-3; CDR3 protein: CAISVAGAINEQFF
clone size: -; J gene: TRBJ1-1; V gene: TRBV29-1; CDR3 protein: CSARTRGTNTEAFF
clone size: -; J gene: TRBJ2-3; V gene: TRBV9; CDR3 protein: CASSVATRLSSTISDTQYF
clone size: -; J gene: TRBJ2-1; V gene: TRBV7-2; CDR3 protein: CASSVSQRINEQFF
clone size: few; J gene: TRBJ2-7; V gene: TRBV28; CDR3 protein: CATTPGGPHYEQYF
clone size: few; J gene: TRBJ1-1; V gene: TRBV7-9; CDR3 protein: CASSPLRNRENTEAFF
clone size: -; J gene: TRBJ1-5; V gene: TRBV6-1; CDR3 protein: CASSEGRVLGPQPQHF
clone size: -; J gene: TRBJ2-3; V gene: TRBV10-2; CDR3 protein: CASTPLAGVSLGTDTQYF
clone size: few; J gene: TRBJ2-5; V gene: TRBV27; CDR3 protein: CASSPRGFQETQYF
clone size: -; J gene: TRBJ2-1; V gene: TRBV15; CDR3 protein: CATSGSGLREQFF
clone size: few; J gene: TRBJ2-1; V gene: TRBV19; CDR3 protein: CASSIIPSGLHHNEQFF
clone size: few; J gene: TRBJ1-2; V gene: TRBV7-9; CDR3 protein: CASSPAGQGALGYGYTF
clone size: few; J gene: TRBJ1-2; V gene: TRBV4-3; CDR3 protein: CASSHQTGNYGYTF
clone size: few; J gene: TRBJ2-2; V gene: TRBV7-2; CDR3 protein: CASSLPTLRGTGELFF
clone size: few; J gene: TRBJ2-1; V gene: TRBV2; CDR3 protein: CASKLVGQGAKQFF
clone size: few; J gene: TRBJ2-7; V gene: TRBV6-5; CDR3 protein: CASSYAAGGGYEQYF
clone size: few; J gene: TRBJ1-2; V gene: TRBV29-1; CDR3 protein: CSVSGTGGFGTF
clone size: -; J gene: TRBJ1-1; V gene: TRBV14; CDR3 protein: CASSRTRSLNTEAFF
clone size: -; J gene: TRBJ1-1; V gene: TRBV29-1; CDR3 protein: CSVAHIMNTEAFF
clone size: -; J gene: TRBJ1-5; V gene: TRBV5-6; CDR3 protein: CASSLAGVGNQPQHF
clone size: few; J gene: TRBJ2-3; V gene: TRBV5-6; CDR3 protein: CASSSEYGYPKRDTQYF
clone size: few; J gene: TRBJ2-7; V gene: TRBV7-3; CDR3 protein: CASSSRGQGTPGSYEQYF
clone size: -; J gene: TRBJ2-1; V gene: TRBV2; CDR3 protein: CASSVVAGGDEQFF
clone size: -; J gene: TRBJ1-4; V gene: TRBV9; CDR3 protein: CASSLRGGINEKLFF
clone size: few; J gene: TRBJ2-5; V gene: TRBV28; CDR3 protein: CASGQGRRWTQYF
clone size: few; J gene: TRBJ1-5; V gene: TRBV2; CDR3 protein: CASSDTHSNQPQHF
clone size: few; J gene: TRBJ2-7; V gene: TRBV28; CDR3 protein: CASGFLSSYEQYF
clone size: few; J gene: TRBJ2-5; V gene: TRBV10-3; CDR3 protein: CAISPGTSGETQYF
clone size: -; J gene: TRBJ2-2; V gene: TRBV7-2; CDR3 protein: CASSLRPGGNTGELFF
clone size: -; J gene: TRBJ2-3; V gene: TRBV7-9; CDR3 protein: CASSLLRDRGTDTQYF
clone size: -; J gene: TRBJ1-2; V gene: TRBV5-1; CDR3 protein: CASSLGAGNYGYTF
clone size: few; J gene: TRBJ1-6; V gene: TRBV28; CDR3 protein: CASSLSPRGRSSPLHF
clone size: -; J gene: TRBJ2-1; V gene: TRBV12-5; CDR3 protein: CASGSSRGTSGYNEQFF
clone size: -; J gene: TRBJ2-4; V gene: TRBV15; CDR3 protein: CATSRDAMGVQYF
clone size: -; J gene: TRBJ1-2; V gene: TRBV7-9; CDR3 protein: CASSLAGGDGYTF
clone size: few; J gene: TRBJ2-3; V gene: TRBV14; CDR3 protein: CASSQGQGSTDTQYF
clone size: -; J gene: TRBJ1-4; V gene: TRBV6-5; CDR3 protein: CASSSFEKLFF
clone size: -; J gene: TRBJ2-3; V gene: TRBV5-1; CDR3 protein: CASSPGLAGGTDTQYF
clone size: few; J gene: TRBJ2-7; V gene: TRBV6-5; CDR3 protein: CASRRTGGGQYF
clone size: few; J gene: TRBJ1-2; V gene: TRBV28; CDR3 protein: CASEGFTYGYTF
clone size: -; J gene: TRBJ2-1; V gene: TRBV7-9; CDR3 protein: CASSLRWGEDEQFF
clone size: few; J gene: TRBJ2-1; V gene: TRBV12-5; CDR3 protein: CASGLVLGGPRLYNEQFF
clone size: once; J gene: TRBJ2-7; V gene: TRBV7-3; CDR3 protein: CASSLTGTGTYEQYF
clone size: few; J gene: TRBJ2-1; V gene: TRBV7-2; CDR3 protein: CASSLGGPSSYNEQFF